The 6 T cell receptor beta chains presented below share a single source sample, sequenced in a study of glioma-infiltrating T cells. Using RNA template, CDR3s of TCR alpha and beta were amplified with iRepertoire arm-PCR. TCRdb fed the multiplex PCR reads into MiXCR, producing one record per CDR3 protein. The sample has 95,000 to 150,000 distinct CDR3 sequences, 20% to 25% seen once. What was sequenced was glioma tissue, nonneoplastic brain tissue, or PBMCs (not recorded which). The receptors shown here come from a human donor with low-grade glioma or glioblastoma, undergoing nonglioma brain surgery, or in good health (not recorded which).

In this sample, this clonotype turned up many times. The rearrangement uses TRBV6-1 and TRBJ2-6, with TRBD2 as a possible D gene (5 bases). The CDR3 sequence is 19 residues long. V was cut by 5 bases and J by 1 base, with 21 bases left in between. Germline CDR1 reads MNHNS; CDR2 reads SASEGT. CDR3 bases: TGTGCCAGCAGTTGGAAACCGGGATTACGTTTATCTGGGGCCAACGTCCTGACTTTC. It codes for CASSWKPGLRLSGANVLTF.

This chain uses TRBV7-3 with TRBJ2-1; TRBD2 matches at 9 bases. The CDR3 is 16 residues long. Germline V gene lookup returns CDR1 SGHTA and CDR2 FQGTGA. V shed 1 base and J 8 bases; nucleotides not matched to a gene: 9. The DNA for the CDR3 is TGTGCCAGCAGCTTAATAGGCGGGAGGGCCGGGGATGAGCAGTTCTTC. It yields the protein CASSLIGGRAGDEQFF.

In the case of this clonotype: The junction shows a germline mismatch at one end, possibly a read error. CDR3 DNA: TGCTCCAGCAGCTTGGGGGGCCGGGCCAACGTCCTGACTTTC. This translates into CSSSLGGRANVLTF. The chain couples TRBV5-1 to TRBJ2-6; either TRBD1 or TRBD2 may fit D (6 bases each). The CDR3 covers 14 residues. Germline V gives CDR1 SGHRS, CDR2 YFSETQ.

As regards this clonotype: The CDR3 carries no conserved terminal phenylalanine or tryptophan, so it likely arises from a read error. Here the CDR3 reads CASSFLSGMGGTQYL. The DNA of the CDR3 is TGTGCCAGCAGCTTCCTTAGCGGGATGGGGGGGACCCAGTACCTC. The rearrangement links TRBV7-2 to TRBJ2-5; 8 nucleotides line up with TRBD2. The CDR3 is 15 residues long. V gave up 3 bases and J gave up 7 bases; unmatched junction bases: 10. CDR1 and CDR2 from the germline V gene are SGHTA and FQGNSA.

This clonotype was seen at least ten times. The chain joins TRBV11-2 to TRBJ2-1; 7 nucleotides agree with TRBD1. The CDR3 loop spans 14 amino acids. Germline V lookup: CDR1 SGHAT, CDR2 FQNNGV. V trimming: 8 bases; J trimming: 1 base; junction bases outside the gene matches: 5. The CDR3 sequence is CASATGQSYNEQFF. In DNA form, the CDR3 reads TGTGCCAGCGCCACGGGACAGTCCTACAATGAGCAGTTCTTC.

The rearrangement links TRBV9 to TRBJ1-3; the D is unclear. Germline loops: CDR1 SGDLS, CDR2 YYNGEE. V was clipped by 3 bases and J by 0 bases, with 13 bases between them. The CDR3 is made up of 16 amino acids. CDR3 coding DNA: TGTGCCAGCAGCGCCTTTGGAGGAAACTCTGGAAACACCATATATTTT. Translation gives CASSAFGGNSGNTIYF.